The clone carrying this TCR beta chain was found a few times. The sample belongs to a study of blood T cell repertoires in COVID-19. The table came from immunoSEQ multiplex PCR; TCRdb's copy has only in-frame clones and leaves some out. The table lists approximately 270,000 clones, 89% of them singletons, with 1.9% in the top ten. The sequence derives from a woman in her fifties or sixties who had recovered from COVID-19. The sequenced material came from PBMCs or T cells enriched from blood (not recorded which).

The CDR3, as DNA: TGTGCCAGCAGCTTGGGACTTCTCGAAGGAAATGAGCAGTTCTTC. Encoded protein: CASSLGLLEGNEQFF. The rearrangement uses TRBV13 and TRBJ2-1; TRBD2 might be the D (6 bases). Trimming pared 3 bases from V and 7 bases from J, leaving 16 bases between. There are 15 residues in the CDR3. Germline CDR1 and CDR2: PRHDT and FYEKMQ (reference sequence).